Presented here are 27 T cell receptor beta chains from one specimen sequenced in a study of T cells in Graves' hyperthyroidism and ophthalmopathy (dated by TCRdb to the late 2010s). Library prep was done by multiplex PCR. Data came from an Illumina HiSeq 2000. TCR beta CDR3 regions were amplified from RNA transcripts. For the first round of RT-PCR on the TCR CDR3, the HTBI primer set was used together with the Qiagen OneStep RT-PCR kit. TCRdb cleaned the public reads at Q25 with fastp, built clones with MiXCR and kept in-frame beta chains. Every CDR3 protein is listed once, alongside the most common genes and DNA of its rows. The sample has roughly 800,000 distinct CDR3 sequences on record, roughly 37% of them singletons. Jointly, the top ten make up roughly 8.3% of the sample. Sequences were obtained from blood. These receptors were obtained from a man between 18 and 29 years old with Graves' hyperthyroidism.

The table lists this clonotype with many counts. V gene TRBV29-1 combines with J gene TRBJ2-2; D perhaps matches TRBD2 (5 bases). The V and J ends lost 2 bases and 6 bases respectively, with 10 bases between them. Germline V lookup: CDR1 SQVTM, CDR2 ANQGSEA. The CDR3 loop spans 13 amino acids. CDR3 nucleotide sequence: TGCAGCGTTGAACCGAGGGTCCCCGGGGAGCTGTTTTTT. Protein: CSVEPRVPGELFF.

This clonotype was seen ten or more times. The rearrangement uses TRBV19 and TRBJ1-5; 8 positions match TRBD1. CDR1 is LNHDA, CDR2 SQIVND, per germline (reference sequence). Trimming took 5 bases from V and 6 from J; bases not matched to a gene: 9. The CDR3 runs to 15 residues. Written as DNA, the CDR3 is TGTGCCAGTAGTCCCCAGACAGGGGAGGGTCAGCCCCAGCATTTT. The encoded protein is CASSPQTGEGQPQHF.

This clonotype was seen many times. The chain is built from TRBV7-6 and TRBJ1-4, with 9 bases that match TRBD1. The germline V gene has CDR1 SGHVS and CDR2 FNYEAQ. The CDR3 spans 16 residues. V shed 0 bases and J 5 bases; nucleotides not matched to a gene: 4. CDR3 residues: CASSLARTGANEKLFF. CDR3 nucleotide sequence: TGTGCCAGCAGCTTAGCAAGGACAGGGGCAAATGAAAAACTGTTTTTT. Combining the CDR3 with reference TRBV7-6 and TRBJ1-4 gives the whole variable domain GAGVSQSPRYKVTKRGQDVALRCDPISGHVSLYWYRQALGQGPEFLTYFNYEAQQDKSGLPNDRFSAERPEGSISTLTIQRTEQRDSAMYRCASSLARTGANEKLFFGSGTQLSVL.

The chain joins TRBV14 to TRBJ1-6; tentatively, D is TRBD1 (6 bases). The V end was cut by 4 bases, the J end by 9 bases, with 10 bases between. Germline lookup yields CDR1 SGHDN and CDR2 FVKESK. This CDR3 is built from 13 residues. CDR3 loop: CASSPTGFSPLHF. DNA for the CDR3: TGTGCCAGCAGCCCCACAGGGTTTTCACCCCTCCACTTT.

This clonotype was picked up one time. The V and J genes are TRBV7-2 and TRBJ2-2, with D possibly TRBD2 on 5 matching bases. The CDR3 length is 15 residues. Looked up from germline, CDR1 is SGHTA and CDR2 is FQGNSA. Trimming stripped 6 bases from V and 8 bases from J, with 19 bases between. The CDR3 DNA follows: TGTGCCAGCAGATTGGTGGGAGTGAGCAAAGGGGAGCTGTTTTTT. Protein sequence: CASRLVGVSKGELFF.

This clonotype was found many times. The chain has TRBV15 and TRBJ1-1; TRBD1 agrees at 8 bases. Germline CDR1 is LNHNV and CDR2 is YYDKDF (reference sequence). The V segment lost 4 bases and the J segment 3 bases; nucleotides outside the gene matches: 4. The CDR3 has 14 amino acids. The CDR3 reads CATSTGTGDTEAFF. The DNA for the CDR3 is TGTGCCACCAGCACCGGGACAGGAGACACTGAAGCTTTCTTT.

The genes are TRBV7-8 and TRBJ2-1; no definite D call. Trimming shortened V by 4 bases and J by 5 bases, and 15 bases separated the two germline ends. The V gene's germline CDR1 is SGHVS and CDR2 FQNEAQ. The length of the CDR3 is 15 residues. CDR3 nucleotides: TGTGCCAGCAGCTCATTTAGACGCCGGGACAATGAGCAGTTCTTC. This translates into CASSSFRRRDNEQFF.

The chain couples TRBV7-9 to TRBJ1-2, with 8 bases fitting TRBD1. Germline CDR1 and CDR2: SEHNR and FQNEAQ (reference sequence). There are 17 residues in the CDR3. Losses at the gene ends were 7 bases for V and 1 base for J; bases not matched to a gene: 14. The CDR3 sequence: CASISSGTGRLNYGYTF. The CDR3 DNA reads TGTGCCAGCATCTCATCCGGGACAGGACGCCTTAACTATGGCTACACCTTC.

Concerning this clonotype: The junction and the germline gene differ at one end; a read error may be behind it. This chain uses TRBV7-9 with TRBJ2-7; 12 nucleotides match TRBD2. This CDR3 is built from 17 residues. Germline V CDR1 and CDR2: SEHNR, FQNEAQ (reference sequence). CDR3 residues: CASSSRGAGLAGYEQYF. The CDR3 DNA follows: TGCGCCAGCAGCTCAAGGGGGGCTGGACTAGCGGGATACGAGCAGTACTTC. Looking up the rest from reference TRBV7-9 and TRBJ2-7 gives the full variable domain: DTGVSQNPRHKITKRGQNVTFRCDPISEHNRLYWYRQTLGQGPEFLTYFQNEAQLEKSRLLSDRFSAERPKGSFSTLEIQRTEQGDSAMYLCASSSRGAGLAGYEQYFGPGTRLTVT.

The V gene is TRBV4-2, the J gene TRBJ1-2; no clear D gene. The CDR3 runs to 12 residues. V was pared by 0 bases and J by 8 bases, with 7 bases between. The germline V gene has CDR1 LGHNA and CDR2 YNFKEQ. The CDR3 DNA sequence: TGTGCCAGCAGCCAAGAGGCCGGGGGCTACACCTTC. Protein product: CASSQEAGGYTF.

The chain carries TRBV12-3 or TRBV12-4 and TRBJ2-7, with 7 bases fitting TRBD2. V trimming: 6 bases; J trimming: 1 base; junction bases outside the gene matches: 3. There are 13 residues in the CDR3. The CDR3 here is CASSRGVSYEQYF. The CDR3 DNA reads as TGTGCCAGCAGCCGGGGGGTATCCTACGAGCAGTACTTC.

V is TRBV20-1 and J is TRBJ2-2; 7 nucleotides line up with TRBD1. The CDR3 runs to 14 residues. The V gene end was trimmed by 4 bases and the J gene end by 4 bases; junction bases not matched to a gene: 6. In germline, CDR1 is DFQATT, CDR2 SNEGSKA (reference sequence). The DNA for the CDR3 is TGCAGTGCTAACAGGGGCCCGAGCACCGGGGAGCTGTTTTTT. Amino acids: CSANRGPSTGELFF.

The genes are TRBV5-4 and TRBJ2-5; TRBD1 aligns across 7 bases. The CDR3 loop spans 16 amino acids. CDR1 is SGHNT and CDR2 is YYREEE in the germline V gene (reference sequence). J gave up 5 bases and V 1 base, and 11 bases lay outside the gene matches. The DNA of the CDR3 is TGTGCCAGCAGCTTGAGAGGGGGCCCCGCCTTGGAGACCCAGTACTTC. The encoded protein is CASSLRGGPALETQYF.

The chain carries TRBV9 and TRBJ1-2, with a possible D match to TRBD1 (5 bases). The germline V gene encodes CDR1 SGDLS and CDR2 YYNGEE. The CDR3 length is 14 residues. The ends were cut back, 4 bases at V and 8 bases at J, with 18 bases in the middle. The CDR3 region has the DNA TGTGCCAGCAGCCCAACGGAGGGGCCACAAGGCTACACCTTC. This gives the protein CASSPTEGPQGYTF.

Comments on this clonotype: A much more abundant neighbour one base away suggests this may be a read error. The chain recombines TRBV10-3 with TRBJ2-7; 12 bases agree with TRBD2. CDR3 size: 15 residues. Trimming removed 3 bases from V and 2 bases from J; junction bases left unmatched: 2. The germline gives CDR1 ENHRY, CDR2 SYGVKD. DNA for the CDR3: TGTGCCATCAGTGAAGCTAGCGGGGGGGCCTACGAGCAGTACTTC. Translated: CAISEASGGAYEQYF.

This clonotype was picked up many times. CDR3 region: CASSMGQTTEAFF. DNA of the CDR3: TGTGCCAGTAGTATGGGACAGACCACTGAAGCTTTCTTT. The rearrangement uses TRBV19 and TRBJ1-1; 7 bases are a match to TRBD1. The CDR3 has 13 amino acids. Germline assignment: CDR1 LNHDA and CDR2 SQIVND (reference sequence). J lost 4 bases, V lost 3 bases, and 2 bases had no gene match. Full variable domain (missing parts from reference TRBV19 and TRBJ1-1): DGGITQSPKYLFRKEGQNVTLSCEQNLNHDAMYWYRQDPGQGLRLIYYSQIVNDFQKGDIAEGYSVSREKKESFPLTVTSAQKNPTAFYLCASSMGQTTEAFFGQGTRLTVV.

This clonotype was observed at least ten times. The chain joins TRBV2 to TRBJ2-7, with D hard to call. CDR1 and CDR2 from the germline V gene are SNHLY and FYNNEI. The V end was cut by 5 bases, the J end by 6 bases, with 20 bases between. The CDR3 has 15 amino acids. DNA for the CDR3: TGTGCCAGCAGTCCCCGATCACAGTCCCGGGCCGAGCAGTACTTC. This translates into CASSPRSQSRAEQYF. The entire variable domain, with the rest obtained from reference TRBV2 and TRBJ2-7, is as follows: EPEVTQTPSHQVTQMGQEVILRCVPISNHLYFYWYRQILGQKVEFLVSFYNNEISEKSEIFDDQFSVERPDGSNFTLKIRSTKLEDSAMYFCASSPRSQSRAEQYFGPGTRLTVT.

Concerning this clonotype itself: Compared with germline, one end of the junction differs, possibly owing to a read error. The CDR3 nucleotides read TGTGCCAGCAGCCACCACAGGGGAGGAGAGGCCCAGTACTTC. Residues: CASSHHRGGEAQYF. The chain has TRBV7-9 and TRBJ2-5, with D tentatively TRBD1 (7 bases). Germline CDR1 SEHNR, CDR2 FQNEAQ (reference sequence). This CDR3 comprises 14 residues.

The chain has TRBV4-1 and TRBJ2-5; TRBD1 is a possible D gene (6 bases). There are 14 residues in the CDR3. CDR1 and CDR2 (germline): MGHRA, YSYEKL. The V and J ends lost 6 bases and 2 bases respectively, with 13 bases between them. CDR3 coding DNA: TGCGCCAGCAGTCCTGGACAGCAACAAGAGACCCAGTACTTC. This sequence encodes CASSPGQQQETQYF.

The chain uses TRBV9 and TRBJ1-3; D not resolved. Per germline, CDR1 SGDLS and CDR2 YYNGEE. The CDR3 is 14 amino acids. Trimming cost V 4 bases and J 0 bases, with 8 bases left between them. The CDR3 DNA follows: TGTGCCAGCAGCCCCTGGCTCTCTGGAAACACCATATATTTT. It translates to CASSPWLSGNTIYF. Complete variable domain (other parts from reference TRBV9 and TRBJ1-3): DSGVTQTPKHLITATGQRVTLRCSPRSGDLSVYWYQQSLDQGLQFLIQYYNGEERAKGNILERFSAQQFPDLHSELNLSSLELGDSALYFCASSPWLSGNTIYFGEGSWLTVV.

As to this clonotype: The junction departs from the called germline gene at one end, perhaps through a read error. The rearrangement links TRBV7-9 to TRBJ1-1; no clear D. The CDR3 loop spans 13 amino acids. CDR1 is SEHNR, CDR2 FQNEAQ, per germline (reference sequence). The CDR3 spells CASSLVMNAEAFF. The CDR3 DNA follows: TGTGCCAGCAGCTTGGTTATGAACGCTGAAGCTTTCTTT.

The gene calls are TRBV5-1 and TRBJ2-6; D is undetermined. V was shortened by 0 bases and J by 0 bases, with 13 bases between the two germline ends. The germline gives CDR1 SGHRS, CDR2 YFSETQ. The CDR3 covers 18 residues. The CDR3 sequence: CASSLGVLSFSGANVLTF. CDR3 coding DNA: TGCGCCAGCAGCTTGGGAGTCCTGAGCTTCTCTGGGGCCAACGTCCTGACTTTC.

V and J are TRBV7-9 and TRBJ2-5; perhaps D is TRBD1 or TRBD2 (6 bases each). The CDR3 is made up of 15 amino acids. The germline gives CDR1 SEHNR, CDR2 FQNEAQ (reference sequence). Trimming shortened V by 5 bases and J by 5 bases, and 18 bases separated the two germline ends. For the CDR3, the DNA is TGTGCCAGCAGCAACCCAACGGGGGCCGGTGAGACCCAGTACTTC. It encodes CASSNPTGAGETQYF.

The chain joins TRBV7-2 to TRBJ2-2, with 8 bases aligning to TRBD1. Per the germline V gene, CDR1 is SGHTA and CDR2 is FQGNSA. This CDR3 region has 17 residues. V lost 2 bases, J lost 2 bases, and 7 bases stayed unmatched. CDR3 DNA: TGTGCCAGCAGCTTAAAAAGGACAGGGCTCAACACCGGGGAGCTGTTTTTT. It translates to CASSLKRTGLNTGELFF. Filled out from reference TRBV7-2 and TRBJ2-2, the complete variable domain reads GAGVSQSPSNKVTEKGKDVELRCDPISGHTALYWYRQSLGQGLEFLIYFQGNSAPDKSGLPSDRFSAERTGGSVSTLTIQRTQQEDSAVYLCASSLKRTGLNTGELFFGEGSRLTVL.

This clonotype has at least ten counts. DNA of the CDR3: TGTGCCAGCAGCTCCTCTACAGGGTTCGGCACTGAAGCTTTCTTT. It specifies CASSSSTGFGTEAFF. The gene calls are TRBV7-2 and TRBJ1-1, with TRBD1 as a possible D gene (6 bases). Germline V CDR1 and CDR2: SGHTA, FQGNSA. The V and J ends lost 4 bases and 4 bases respectively, with 16 bases between them. The CDR3 contains 15 residues.

The table lists this clonotype with many counts. This chain connects TRBV7-9 to TRBJ2-7, with D perhaps matching TRBD2 (6 bases). Germline values: CDR1 SEHNR, CDR2 FQNEAQ (reference sequence). The CDR3 is made up of 12 amino acids. V dropped 7 bases and J dropped 7 bases, with 14 bases sitting between them. CDR3 coding DNA: TGTGCCAGCACCCAGTGGGGGGAAGAGCAGTACTTC. It translates to CASTQWGEEQYF.

This chain joins TRBV2 and TRBJ2-5; TRBD1 is a possible D gene (6 bases). CDR3 length equals 14 residues. CDR1 and CDR2 from the germline V gene are SNHLY and FYNNEI. Trimming took off 6 bases at V and 4 bases at J, with 15 bases between the two ends. Here the CDR3 reads CASRREQGGETQYF. The DNA of the CDR3 is TGTGCCAGCAGGAGAGAACAGGGTGGAGAGACCCAGTACTTC.